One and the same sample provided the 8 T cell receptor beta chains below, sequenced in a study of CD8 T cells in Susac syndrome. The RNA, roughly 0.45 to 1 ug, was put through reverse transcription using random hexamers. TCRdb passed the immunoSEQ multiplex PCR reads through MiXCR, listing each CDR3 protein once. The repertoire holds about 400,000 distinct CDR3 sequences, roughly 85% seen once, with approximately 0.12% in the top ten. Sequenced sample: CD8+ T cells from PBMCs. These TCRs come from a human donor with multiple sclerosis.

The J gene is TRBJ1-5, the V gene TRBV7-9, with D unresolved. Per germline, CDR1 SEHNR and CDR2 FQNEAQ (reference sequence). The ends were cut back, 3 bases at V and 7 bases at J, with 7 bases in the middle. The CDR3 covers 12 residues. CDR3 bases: TGTGCCAGCAGCTTTTTAACGCAGCCCCAGCATTTT. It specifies CASSFLTQPQHF.

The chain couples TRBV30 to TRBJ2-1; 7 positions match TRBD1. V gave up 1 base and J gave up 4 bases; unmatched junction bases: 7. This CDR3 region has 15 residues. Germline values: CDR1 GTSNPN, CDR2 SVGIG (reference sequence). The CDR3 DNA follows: TGTGCCTGGAGTGGAGGGGGCGGGTGGTACAATGAGCAGTTCTTC. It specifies CAWSGGGGWYNEQFF.

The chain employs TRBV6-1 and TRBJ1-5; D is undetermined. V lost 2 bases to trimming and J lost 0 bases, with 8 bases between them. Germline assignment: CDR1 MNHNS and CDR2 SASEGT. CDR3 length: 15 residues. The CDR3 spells CASSEPGVSNQPQHF. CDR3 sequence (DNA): TGTGCCAGCAGTGAACCCGGGGTTAGCAATCAGCCCCAGCATTTT.

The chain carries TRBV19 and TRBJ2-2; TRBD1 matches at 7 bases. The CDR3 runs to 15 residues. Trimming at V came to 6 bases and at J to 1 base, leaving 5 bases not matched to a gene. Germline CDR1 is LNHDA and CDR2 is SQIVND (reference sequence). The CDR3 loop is CASRHGTENTGELFF. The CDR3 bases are TGTGCCAGTAGACATGGGACAGAGAACACCGGGGAGCTGTTTTTT. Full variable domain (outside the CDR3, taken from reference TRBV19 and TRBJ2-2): DGGITQSPKYLFRKEGQNVTLSCEQNLNHDAMYWYRQDPGQGLRLIYYSQIVNDFQKGDIAEGYSVSREKKESFPLTVTSAQKNPTAFYLCASRHGTENTGELFFGEGSRLTVL.

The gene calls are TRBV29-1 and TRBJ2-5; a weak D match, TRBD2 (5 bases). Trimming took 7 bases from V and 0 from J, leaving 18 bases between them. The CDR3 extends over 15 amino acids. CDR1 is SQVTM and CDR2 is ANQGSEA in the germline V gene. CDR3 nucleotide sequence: TGCAGCGCCTACGGGAATGTAGGCCACCAAGAGACCCAGTACTTC. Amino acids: CSAYGNVGHQETQYF. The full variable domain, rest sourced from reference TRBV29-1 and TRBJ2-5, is SAVISQKPSRDICQRGTSLTIQCQVDSQVTMMFWYRQQPGQSLTLIATANQGSEATYESGFVIDKFPISRPNLTFSTLTVSNMSPEDSSIYLCSAYGNVGHQETQYFGPGTRLLVL.

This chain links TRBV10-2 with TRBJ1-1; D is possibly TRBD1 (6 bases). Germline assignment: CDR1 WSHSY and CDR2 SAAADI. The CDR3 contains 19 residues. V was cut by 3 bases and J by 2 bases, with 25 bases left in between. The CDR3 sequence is CASSDMFGGLTEPNTEAFF. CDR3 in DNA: TGCGCCAGCAGTGATATGTTTGGGGGCTTGACGGAGCCTAACACTGAAGCTTTCTTT.

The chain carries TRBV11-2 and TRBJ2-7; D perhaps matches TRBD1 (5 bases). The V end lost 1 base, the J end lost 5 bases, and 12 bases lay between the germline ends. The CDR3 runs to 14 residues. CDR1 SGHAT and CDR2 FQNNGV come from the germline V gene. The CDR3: CASSLVAQDDEQYF. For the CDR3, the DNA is TGTGCCAGCAGCTTAGTGGCACAGGACGACGAGCAGTACTTC.

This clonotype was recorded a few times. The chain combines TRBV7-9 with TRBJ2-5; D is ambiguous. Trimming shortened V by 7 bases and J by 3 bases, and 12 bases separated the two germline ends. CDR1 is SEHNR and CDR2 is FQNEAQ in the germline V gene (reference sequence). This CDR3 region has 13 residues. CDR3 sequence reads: CASTSPGEETQYF. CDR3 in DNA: TGTGCCAGCACCTCCCCCGGCGAAGAGACCCAGTACTTC.